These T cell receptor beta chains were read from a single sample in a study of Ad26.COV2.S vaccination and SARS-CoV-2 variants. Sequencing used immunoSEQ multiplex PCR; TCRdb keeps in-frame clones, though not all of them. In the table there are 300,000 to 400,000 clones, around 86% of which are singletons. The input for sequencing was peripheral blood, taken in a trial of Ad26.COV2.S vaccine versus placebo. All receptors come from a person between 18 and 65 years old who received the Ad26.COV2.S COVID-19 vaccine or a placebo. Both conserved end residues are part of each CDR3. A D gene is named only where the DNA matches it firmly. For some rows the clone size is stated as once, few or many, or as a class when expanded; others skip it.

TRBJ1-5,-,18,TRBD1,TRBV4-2,TGTGCCAGCAGCCAAACCTGGACAGGGAGCTTTAGCAATCAGCCCCAGCATTTT,CASSQTWTGSFSNQPQHF
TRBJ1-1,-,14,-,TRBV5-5,TGTGCCAGCACCCGGACCCCTAGGCCCACTGAAGCTTTCTTT,CASTRTPRPTEAFF
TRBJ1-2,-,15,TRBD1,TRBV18,TGTGCCAGCTCAACTAATTCGGGACAGAACTATGGCTACACCTTC,CASSTNSGQNYGYTF
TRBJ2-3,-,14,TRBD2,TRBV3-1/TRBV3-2,TGTGCCAGCAGCCACCTAGCGGGCACAGATACGCAGTATTTT,CASSHLAGTDTQYF
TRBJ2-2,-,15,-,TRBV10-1,TGCGCCCGCAGGAGGGCAGGGCCCGCGACCGGGGAGCTGTTTTTT,CARRRAGPATGELFF
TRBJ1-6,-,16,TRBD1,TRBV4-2,TGTGCCAGCAGCCAAGTTGGGACAGGGTATAATTCACCCCTCCACTTT,CASSQVGTGYNSPLHF
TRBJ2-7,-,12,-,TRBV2,TGTGCCGGAACGCAGGGGCCTTACGAGCAGTACTTC,CAGTQGPYEQYF
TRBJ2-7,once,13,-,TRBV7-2,TGTGCCAGCAGCCGGACAGTTTGGGACGAGCAGTACTTC,CASSRTVWDEQYF
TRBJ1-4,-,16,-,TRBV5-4,TGTGCCAGCAGCTTGGCCAGCCGAGGGACGGGGGAAAAACTGTTTTTT,CASSLASRGTGEKLFF
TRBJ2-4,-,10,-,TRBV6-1,TGTGCCAGCAGTTCCAGTCAGCAGTACTTC,CASSSSQQYF
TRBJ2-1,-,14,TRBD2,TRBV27,TGTGCCAGCAGCCGGACTAGCCCGGTCCTTGAGCAGTTCTTC,CASSRTSPVLEQFF
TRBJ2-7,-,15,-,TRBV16,TGTGCCAGCAGCCAATTGCCCAGAACGCCTAACGAGCAGTACTTC,CASSQLPRTPNEQYF